The 31 T cell receptor beta chains below come from one sample, sequenced in a study of CD8 T cells in Susac syndrome. cDNA came from about 0.5 to 1 ug RNA primed by random hexamers. TCRdb ran MiXCR on the immunoSEQ multiplex PCR reads and lists one entry per CDR3 protein. The data contain roughly 120,000 distinct CDR3 sequences, around 94% of them seen just once; the ten biggest clones take up about 0.13%. The sequenced sample was CD4+ T cells from PBMCs. All receptors derive from a human donor with multiple sclerosis.

V gene TRBV5-4 combines with J gene TRBJ1-1, with D possibly being TRBD1 (5 bases). V gave up 4 bases and J gave up 7 bases, with 14 bases separating them. The CDR3 runs to 13 residues. In germline, CDR1 is SGHNT, CDR2 YYREEE (reference sequence). The DNA of the CDR3 is TGTGCCAGCAGCCCCCAGGCAGACAGTGAAGCTTTCTTT. As protein: CASSPQADSEAFF.

The rearrangement joins TRBV5-4 to TRBJ2-1; the D gene is possibly TRBD2 (7 bases). This CDR3 is built from 15 residues. Trimming pared 5 bases from V and 2 bases from J, leaving 14 bases between. Germline V gives CDR1 SGHNT, CDR2 YYREEE (reference sequence). CDR3 DNA: TGTGCCAGCAGTCTCCCGGGGGGCCCCTACAATGAGCAGTTCTTC. Protein sequence: CASSLPGGPYNEQFF.

The chain is built from TRBV10-3 and TRBJ2-7; 8 bases are shared with TRBD1. V lost 10 bases and J lost 2; bases outside the gene matches: 10. The germline V gene has CDR1 ENHRY and CDR2 SYGVKD. CDR3 size: 14 residues. The CDR3 is CASSRDRLTYEQYF. As DNA, the CDR3 is TGTGCCAGCTCCCGGGACAGGCTTACCTACGAGCAGTACTTC.

Written as DNA, the CDR3 is TGTGCCAGCTCACCACTAGCCGGGACGCAGGGCTACACCTTC. It yields the protein CASSPLAGTQGYTF. The chain couples TRBV18 to TRBJ1-2, with a weak D call TRBD1 (5 bases). The germline CDR1 and CDR2 sequences are KGHSH and LQKENI. The CDR3 spans 14 residues. V lost 1 base and J lost 8, with 14 bases in between.

The chain uses TRBV20-1 and TRBJ1-1; D is undetermined. Trimming left V 0 bases short and J 6 bases short, with 17 bases between. The CDR3 has 15 residues. Germline V gene lookup returns CDR1 DFQATT and CDR2 SNEGSKA (reference sequence). The CDR3 DNA is TGCAGTGCTAGAGATAAGTACCGGGTGATGGCTGAAGCTTTCTTT. It yields the protein CSARDKYRVMAEAFF.

The V call is TRBV2, the J call TRBJ1-6; D not resolved. The CDR3 covers 15 residues. Germline values: CDR1 SNHLY, CDR2 FYNNEI. Trimming removed 7 bases from V and 8 bases from J, with 18 bases in between. In nucleotides, the CDR3 is TGTGCCAGCACCACGATGGAAGGGTTACATTCACCCCTCCACTTT. This gives the protein CASTTMEGLHSPLHF.

This chain uses TRBV7-2 with TRBJ1-2, with D uncertain. The germline V gene encodes CDR1 SGHTA and CDR2 FQGNSA. With 1 base removed from V and 8 bases from J, the gap between germline ends came to 17 bases. The CDR3 runs to 15 residues. DNA of the CDR3: TGTGCCAGCAGCTTAGATTGGGGTCTGCTGCGGGGCTACACCTTC. Translated: CASSLDWGLLRGYTF.

This chain joins TRBV5-4 and TRBJ1-3; D possibly corresponds to TRBD1 (5 bases). The V gene's germline CDR1 is SGHNT and CDR2 YYREEE (reference sequence). The CDR3 loop spans 14 amino acids. V lost 2 bases to trimming and J lost 4 bases, with 10 bases between them. CDR3 DNA: TGTGCCAGCAGCTTTGACAGCTCCGGAAACACCATATATTTT. Translating it yields CASSFDSSGNTIYF.

The chain recombines TRBV3-1 with TRBJ2-3, with unresolved D. Germline V gives CDR1 LGHDT, CDR2 YNNKEL (reference sequence). Trimming removed 5 bases from V and 3 bases from J, with 15 bases in between. This CDR3 comprises 15 residues. CDR3 residues: CASSYAPTSTDTQYF. In DNA, the CDR3 is TGTGCCAGCAGCTACGCCCCCACTTCGACAGATACGCAGTATTTT.

The chain carries TRBV29-1 and TRBJ1-1, with a weak D call TRBD1 (6 bases). Germline loops: CDR1 SQVTM, CDR2 ANQGSEA. The CDR3 consists of 15 residues. Trimming removed 6 bases at V and 2 bases at J, with 19 bases between. The CDR3 loop is CSVAPTGTGNTEAFF. The CDR3 DNA reads as TGCAGCGTCGCACCCACAGGGACGGGAAACACTGAAGCTTTCTTT.

The chain links TRBV29-1 to TRBJ1-2; 10 bases align to TRBD1. The CDR3 covers 18 residues. V dropped 4 bases and J dropped 6; count of bases not matched to a gene: 20. Germline-derived CDR1 and CDR2 are SQVTM and ANQGSEA. The CDR3 region is CSVVGGPGGQGSWDGYTF. Here the CDR3 DNA reads TGCAGCGTTGTGGGGGGTCCTGGGGGACAGGGGTCCTGGGATGGCTACACCTTC.

The chain joins TRBV5-1 to TRBJ2-6; a possible D gene is TRBD2 (6 bases). CDR3 length equals 15 residues. Trimming removed 4 bases from V and 3 bases from J, with 11 bases in between. Germline CDR1 and CDR2: SGHRS and YFSETQ. DNA for the CDR3: TGCGCCAGCAGCCTGAGGGGAGGTGGGGCCAACGTCCTGACTTTC. Amino acid sequence: CASSLRGGGANVLTF.

The CDR3 nucleotides read TGTGCCAGCAGCTTGGACGGGCTCATGAACACTGAAGCTTTCTTT. Translated, it gives CASSLDGLMNTEAFF. The chain uses TRBV7-2 and TRBJ1-1; no reliable D call. V lost 3 bases and J lost 0, with 11 bases in between. The length of the CDR3 is 15 residues. Germline CDR1 and CDR2: SGHTA and FQGNSA. Supplemented by reference TRBV7-2 and TRBJ1-1, the full variable domain reads GAGVSQSPSNKVTEKGKDVELRCDPISGHTALYWYRQSLGQGLEFLIYFQGNSAPDKSGLPSDRFSAERTGGSVSTLTIQRTQQEDSAVYLCASSLDGLMNTEAFFGQGTRLTVV.

This clonotype was found a few times. This chain connects TRBV6-2 or TRBV6-3 to TRBJ2-7, with a possible D match to TRBD1 (6 bases). Trimming took off 4 bases at V and 1 base at J, with 11 bases between the two ends. This CDR3 is 14 amino acids long. CDR1 is MNHEY and CDR2 is SVGEGT in the germline V gene. This chain's CDR3 is CASSSRTASYEQYF. The CDR3 nucleotides read TGTGCCAGCAGTTCGCGGACAGCTTCCTACGAGCAGTACTTC.

This clonotype was observed once. This chain uses TRBV25-1 with TRBJ1-2; TRBD1 is a possible D gene (5 bases). The CDR3 extends over 14 amino acids. Looked up from germline, CDR1 is MGHDK and CDR2 is SYGVNS. V was pared by 4 bases and J by 3 bases, with 12 bases between. CDR3 coding DNA: TGTGCCAGCAGTGGAGCGACAGTATACTATGGCTACACCTTC. This codes for CASSGATVYYGYTF.

This rearrangement joins TRBV30 to TRBJ2-7; D gene unclear. The CDR3 is 11 residues long. Germline V CDR1 and CDR2: GTSNPN, SVGIG (reference sequence). V was pared by 1 base and J by 3 bases, with 4 bases between. CDR3 region: CAWSDSYEQYF. For the CDR3, the DNA is TGTGCCTGGAGTGACAGCTACGAGCAGTACTTC.

V and J are TRBV12-5 and TRBJ1-1; no reliable D call. The ends were cut back, 3 bases at V and 0 bases at J, with 17 bases in the middle. CDR1 is LGHNT and CDR2 is FRNRAP in the germline V gene. The CDR3 has 17 residues. This CDR3 reads CASGFAQVLILNTEAFF. The DNA of the CDR3 is TGTGCTAGTGGTTTCGCGCAAGTTTTAATTCTGAACACTGAAGCTTTCTTT.

V gene TRBV5-4 combines with J gene TRBJ2-7; D is unresolved. Germline V gene data show CDR1 as SGHNT and CDR2 as YYREEE (reference sequence). The ends were cut back, 0 bases at V and 4 bases at J, with 14 bases in the middle. This CDR3 spans 15 amino acids. In DNA, the CDR3 is TGTGCCAGCAGCTTGGCGGGTTTGGTTGAATACGAGCAGTACTTC. Translation gives CASSLAGLVEYEQYF.

The V call is TRBV29-1, the J call TRBJ2-3; D may match TRBD1 or TRBD2 (5 bases each). V was trimmed by 8 bases and J by 3 bases, leaving 21 bases between them. The CDR3 is 15 amino acids. CDR1 SQVTM and CDR2 ANQGSEA come from the germline V gene. CDR3 amino acids: CSLQGVGPLTDTQYF. Written as DNA, the CDR3 is TGCAGCCTCCAGGGAGTGGGGCCCTTGACAGATACGCAGTATTTT.

The chain has TRBV3-1 and TRBJ2-7; D is unclear. CDR3 length: 15 residues. Germline loops: CDR1 LGHDT, CDR2 YNNKEL (reference sequence). V gave up 1 base and J gave up 3 bases, with 13 bases separating them. The CDR3: CASSQGAYGSYEQYF. The CDR3 DNA is TGTGCCAGCAGCCAAGGGGCGTATGGTAGCTACGAGCAGTACTTC.

CDR3 in DNA: TGTGCCAGCAGTTACCGGCAGTCCTACAATGAGCAGTTCTTC. The encoded protein is CASSYRQSYNEQFF. The rearrangement uses TRBV6-2 or TRBV6-3 and TRBJ2-1, with D uncertain. Germline V gene data show CDR1 as MNHEY and CDR2 as SVGEGT. V gave up 2 bases and J gave up 1 base, with 6 bases separating them. This CDR3 is built from 14 residues.

V is TRBV2 and J is TRBJ2-5, with 7 bases fitting TRBD2. Unmatched junction bases numbered 12, after V lost 9 bases and J lost 2 bases. CDR1 and CDR2 (germline): SNHLY, FYNNEI. This CDR3 region has 15 residues. Here the CDR3 reads CASGEGGDWQETQYF. The CDR3 nucleotides are TGTGCCAGTGGGGAGGGAGGAGATTGGCAAGAGACCCAGTACTTC. The full variable domain, completed using reference TRBV2 and TRBJ2-5, is EPEVTQTPSHQVTQMGQEVILRCVPISNHLYFYWYRQILGQKVEFLVSFYNNEISEKSEIFDDQFSVERPDGSNFTLKIRSTKLEDSAMYFCASGEGGDWQETQYFGPGTRLLVL.

V is TRBV19 and J is TRBJ1-6, with D possibly being TRBD1 (6 bases). Trimming removed 6 bases at V and 8 bases at J, with 17 bases between. The germline V gene has CDR1 LNHDA and CDR2 SQIVND (reference sequence). The CDR3 contains 15 residues. CDR3 region: CASREIQGTHSPLHF. Here the CDR3 DNA reads TGTGCCAGTAGAGAAATTCAGGGGACTCATTCACCCCTCCACTTT.

The chain links TRBV3-1 to TRBJ2-1, with D perhaps TRBD1 (6 bases). CDR3 length: 15 amino acids. V gave up 3 bases and J gave up 4 bases, with 13 bases separating them. The germline V gene has CDR1 LGHDT and CDR2 YNNKEL (reference sequence). The CDR3 region is CASSQGRGRYNEQFF. The CDR3 DNA is TGTGCCAGCAGCCAGGGCAGGGGCCGTTACAATGAGCAGTTCTTC.

This rearrangement joins TRBV30 to TRBJ2-3; D is undetermined. Germline V gene sequence: CDR1 GTSNPN, CDR2 SVGIG (reference sequence). This CDR3 spans 12 amino acids. CDR3 DNA sequence: TGTGCGCGCGGACCCGTGACTGATACGCAGTATTTT. This codes for CARGPVTDTQYF.

The rearrangement joins TRBV3-1 to TRBJ2-1, with D perhaps given as TRBD1 or TRBD2 (5 bases each). This CDR3 contains 16 residues. CDR1 LGHDT and CDR2 YNNKEL come from the germline V gene (reference sequence). The V end lost 0 bases, the J end lost 6 bases, and 15 bases lay between the germline ends. The CDR3 bases are TGTGCCAGCAGCCAAGACAGAGGGGTCCCGGGCAATGAGCAGTTCTTC. Translating gives CASSQDRGVPGNEQFF.

The rearrangement uses TRBV6-1 and TRBJ2-1; either TRBD1 or TRBD2 may fit D (6 bases each). The CDR3 covers 14 residues. Germline values: CDR1 MNHNS, CDR2 SASEGT. V lost 4 bases and J lost 8, with 15 bases in between. CDR3 amino acids: CASSATGARDEQFF. CDR3 nucleotide sequence: TGTGCCAGCAGTGCGACGGGGGCCAGGGATGAGCAGTTCTTC.

This sequence joins TRBV12-3 or TRBV12-4 and TRBJ2-4; 7 nucleotides agree with TRBD2. The CDR3 length is 16 residues. J lost 0 bases, V lost 3 bases, and 5 bases had no gene match. CDR3 sequence (DNA): TGTGCCAGCAGTTTTGGGGGAGGGTTAGCCAAAAACATTCAGTACTTC. It specifies CASSFGGGLAKNIQYF.

The V gene is TRBV24-1, the J gene TRBJ2-1, with 9 nucleotides matching TRBD2. This CDR3 has 16 residues. The germline V gene has CDR1 KGHDR and CDR2 SFDVKD. V lost 3 bases, J lost 0 bases, and 2 bases stayed unmatched. The DNA of the CDR3 is TGTGCCACCAGTGATGCGGGAGGGCCCTCCTACAATGAGCAGTTCTTC. It encodes CATSDAGGPSYNEQFF.

The sample holds one count of this clonotype. The chain is built from TRBV30 and TRBJ2-2; D possibly corresponds to TRBD2 (7 bases). The CDR3 totals 15 residues. Germline loops: CDR1 GTSNPN, CDR2 SVGIG (reference sequence). Trimming cost V 4 bases and J 5 bases, with 17 bases left between them. The CDR3 DNA reads TGTGCCTGGACCCCAGGGGCGGGAGAAACCGGGGAGCTGTTTTTT. Translation: CAWTPGAGETGELFF.

J is TRBJ2-4 and V is TRBV28; D is unclear. V lost 6 bases and J 9 bases, leaving 12 bases between the germline ends. Germline CDR1 reads MDHEN; CDR2 reads SYDVKM. The CDR3 has 12 residues. CDR3 sequence: CASSAERFIQYF. The CDR3 nucleotides read TGTGCCAGCAGCGCAGAGAGGTTCATTCAGTACTTC.